Given below is one TCR beta chain in context. The CDR3 is made up of 14 amino acids. Germline-derived CDR1 and CDR2 are MRHNA and SNTAGT. Trimming took 3 bases from V and 5 from J; bases not matched to a gene: 6. Data came from immunoSEQ multiplex PCR; TCRdb stores just in-frame clones and leaves some out. Of about 98,000 clones listed, roughly four fifths are singletons. The sample is drawn from a study of control samples from healthy donors and cancer patients. The clonotype was recovered from a man between 60 and 75 years old in good health. This rearrangement joins TRBV6-4 to TRBJ1-1; 7 bases are a match to TRBD1. Specimen: blood. For the CDR3, the DNA is TGTGCCAGCAGTGAGGCAGGGGGAGAAACTGAAGCTTTCTTT. This gives the protein CASSEAGGETEAFF.